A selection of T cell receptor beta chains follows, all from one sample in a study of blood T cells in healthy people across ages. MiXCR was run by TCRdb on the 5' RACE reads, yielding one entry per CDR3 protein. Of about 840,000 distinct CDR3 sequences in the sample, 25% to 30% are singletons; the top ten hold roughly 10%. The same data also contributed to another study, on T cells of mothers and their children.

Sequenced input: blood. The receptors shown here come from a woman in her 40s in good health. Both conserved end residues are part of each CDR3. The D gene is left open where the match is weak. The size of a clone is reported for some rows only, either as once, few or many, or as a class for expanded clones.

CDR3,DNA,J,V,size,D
CASGTLAYEQYF,TGCGCCAGCGGGACGCTAGCCTACGAGCAGTACTTC,TRBJ2-7,TRBV10-2,few,.
CASSRQELNTEAFF,TGTGCCAGCTCACGACAGGAGTTGAACACTGAAGCTTTCTTT,TRBJ1-1,TRBV18,.,.
CASSQGLLGQVNYEQYF,TGCGCCAGCAGCCAAGGTTTATTAGGACAGGTAAACTACGAGCAGTACTTC,TRBJ2-7,TRBV4-3,many,TRBD1
CASSATGGRSYEQYF,TGTGCCAGCAGCGCCACCGGGGGGAGGTCCTACGAGCAGTACTTC,TRBJ2-7,TRBV9,few,TRBD2
CASSVDFDGPYEQYF,TGTGCCAGCAGCGTAGATTTCGACGGACCCTACGAGCAGTACTTC,TRBJ2-7,TRBV9,many,.
CASSYDSTATNEKLFF,TGTGCCAGCAGTTACGACTCGACAGCAACTAATGAAAAACTGTTTTTT,TRBJ1-4,TRBV6-5,many,.
CASSTGSTQPQHF,TGTGCCAGCAGCACAGGGTCTACTCAGCCCCAGCATTTT,TRBJ1-5,TRBV7-9,.,.
CAISEPFGRSYEQYF,TGTGCCATCAGTGAGCCTTTTGGAAGGTCCTACGAGCAGTACTTC,TRBJ2-7,TRBV10-3,few,.
CASSPGRGQTSTGELFF,TGTGCCAGCAGCCCAGGTCGGGGACAGACGAGCACCGGGGAGCTGTTTTTT,TRBJ2-2,TRBV4-2,.,TRBD1
CASSGGPGLAGGRDTQYF,TGTGCCAGCAGCGGTGGACCGGGACTAGCGGGGGGCCGGGATACGCAGTATTTT,TRBJ2-3,TRBV9,.,TRBD2
CSVEDNTITEAFF,TGCAGCGTTGAAGACAACACGATCACTGAAGCTTTCTTT,TRBJ1-1,TRBV29-1,few,.
CASSLVGGASEKLFF,TGTGCCAGCAGCTTAGTTGGGGGCGCTTCCGAAAAACTGTTTTTT,TRBJ1-4,TRBV11-2,.,.
CASSQEISRASGNTIYF,TGTGCCAGCAGCCAAGAGATTAGCAGAGCCTCTGGAAACACCATATATTTT,TRBJ1-3,TRBV4-2,.,.
CASSQDGTRPGYTF,TGCGCCAGCAGCCAAGATGGGACGCGTCCCGGCTACACCTTC,TRBJ1-2,TRBV4-3,few,.
CSATWLRTGSSGGSTDTQYF,TGTAGTGCTACTTGGTTGAGGACAGGGTCTAGCGGGGGATCCACAGATACGCAGTATTTT,TRBJ2-3,TRBV20-1,.,TRBD2
CASRLQGLVETQYF,TGCGCCAGCAGGCTACAGGGGTTGGTGGAGACCCAGTACTTC,TRBJ2-5,TRBV5-1,.,TRBD1
CASSQESSGGASEQFF,TGTGCCAGCAGCCAAGAGTCTAGCGGGGGGGCCAGTGAGCAGTTCTTC,TRBJ2-1,TRBV4-2,few,TRBD2
CASGLRLAGNNEQFF,TGTGCTAGTGGTTTGAGACTAGCTGGCAACAATGAGCAGTTCTTC,TRBJ2-1,TRBV12-5,few,TRBD2
CSVDLGQETQYF,TGCAGCGTTGATCTTGGGCAAGAGACCCAGTACTTC,TRBJ2-5,TRBV29-1,.,.
CASSFLDRVKNNEQFF,TGTGCCAGCAGCTTCTTGGACAGGGTTAAGAACAATGAGCAGTTCTTC,TRBJ2-1,TRBV7-8,few,TRBD1
CASSPDRVNSPLHF,TGTGCCAGCAGTCCGGACAGAGTTAATTCACCCCTCCACTTT,TRBJ1-6,TRBV2,many,.